This record concerns one T cell receptor (beta chain) sequence. The data were obtained in a study of cytomegalovirus exposure and HLA in healthy donors. A multiplex PCR was run with 60 Vbeta primers and 13 Jbeta primers. Methods used by the authors: Unique TCR beta chains totaled some 81 million in a later count, with around 10 million of them shared. Measured with immunoSEQ multiplex PCR; TCRdb has only the in-frame clones, and not every one. V, J and clone size reflect that table, while D and trimming were determined from the DNA. The table has under 250,000 clones, roughly 80% seen once; the top ten hold roughly 6%. Sequencing was performed on PBMCs. The sequence derives from a man in his forties in good health and CMV-seropositive.

Here the CDR3 DNA reads TGTGCCAGCAGCGCATCCGGAGATACGCAGTATTTT. Its translation: CASSASGDTQYF. V and J are TRBV9 and TRBJ2-3, with unresolved D. The CDR3 loop spans 12 amino acids. Germline V lookup: CDR1 SGDLS, CDR2 YYNGEE. With 3 bases removed from V and 5 bases from J, the gap between germline ends came to 7 bases.